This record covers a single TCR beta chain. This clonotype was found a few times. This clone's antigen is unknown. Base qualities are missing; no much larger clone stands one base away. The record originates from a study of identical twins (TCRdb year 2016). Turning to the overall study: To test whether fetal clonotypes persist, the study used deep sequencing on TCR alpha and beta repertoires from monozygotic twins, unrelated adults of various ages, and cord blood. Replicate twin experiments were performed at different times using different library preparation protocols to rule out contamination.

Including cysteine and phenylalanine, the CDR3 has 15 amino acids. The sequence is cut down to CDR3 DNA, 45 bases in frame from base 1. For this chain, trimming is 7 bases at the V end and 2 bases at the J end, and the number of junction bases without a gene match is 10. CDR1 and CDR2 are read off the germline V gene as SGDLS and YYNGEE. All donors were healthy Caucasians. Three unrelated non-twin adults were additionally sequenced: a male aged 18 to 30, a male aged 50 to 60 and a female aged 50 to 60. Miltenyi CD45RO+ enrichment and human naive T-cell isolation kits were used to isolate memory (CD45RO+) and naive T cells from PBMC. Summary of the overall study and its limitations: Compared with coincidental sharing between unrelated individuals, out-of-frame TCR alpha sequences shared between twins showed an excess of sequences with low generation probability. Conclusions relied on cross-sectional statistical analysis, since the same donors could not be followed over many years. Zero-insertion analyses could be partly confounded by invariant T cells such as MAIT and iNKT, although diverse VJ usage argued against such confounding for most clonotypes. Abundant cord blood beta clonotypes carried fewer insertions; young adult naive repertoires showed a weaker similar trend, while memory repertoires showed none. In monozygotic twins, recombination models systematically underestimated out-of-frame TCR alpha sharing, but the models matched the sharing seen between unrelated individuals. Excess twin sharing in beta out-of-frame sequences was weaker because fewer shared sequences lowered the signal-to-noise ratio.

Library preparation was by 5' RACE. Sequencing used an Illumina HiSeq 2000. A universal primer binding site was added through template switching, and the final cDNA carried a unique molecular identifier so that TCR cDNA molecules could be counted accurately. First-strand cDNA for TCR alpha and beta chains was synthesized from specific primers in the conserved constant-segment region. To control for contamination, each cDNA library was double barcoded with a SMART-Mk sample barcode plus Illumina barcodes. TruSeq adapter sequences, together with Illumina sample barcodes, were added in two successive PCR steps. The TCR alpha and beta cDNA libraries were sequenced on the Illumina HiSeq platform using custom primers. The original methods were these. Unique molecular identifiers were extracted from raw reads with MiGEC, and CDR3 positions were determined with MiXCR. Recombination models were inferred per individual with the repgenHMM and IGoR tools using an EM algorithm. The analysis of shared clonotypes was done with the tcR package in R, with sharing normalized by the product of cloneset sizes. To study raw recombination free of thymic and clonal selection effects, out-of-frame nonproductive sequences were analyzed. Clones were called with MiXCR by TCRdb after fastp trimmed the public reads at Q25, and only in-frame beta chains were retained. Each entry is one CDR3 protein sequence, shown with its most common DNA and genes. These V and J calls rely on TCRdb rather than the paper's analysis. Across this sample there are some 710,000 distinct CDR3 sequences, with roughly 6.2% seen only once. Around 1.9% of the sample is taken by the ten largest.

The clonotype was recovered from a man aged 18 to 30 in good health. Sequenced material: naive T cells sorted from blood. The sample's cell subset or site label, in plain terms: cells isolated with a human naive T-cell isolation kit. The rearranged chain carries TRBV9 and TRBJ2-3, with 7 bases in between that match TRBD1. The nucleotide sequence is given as TGTGCCAGCGGGACCCGACAGGGAAACACAGATACGCAGTATTTT. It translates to CASGTRQGNTDTQYF.